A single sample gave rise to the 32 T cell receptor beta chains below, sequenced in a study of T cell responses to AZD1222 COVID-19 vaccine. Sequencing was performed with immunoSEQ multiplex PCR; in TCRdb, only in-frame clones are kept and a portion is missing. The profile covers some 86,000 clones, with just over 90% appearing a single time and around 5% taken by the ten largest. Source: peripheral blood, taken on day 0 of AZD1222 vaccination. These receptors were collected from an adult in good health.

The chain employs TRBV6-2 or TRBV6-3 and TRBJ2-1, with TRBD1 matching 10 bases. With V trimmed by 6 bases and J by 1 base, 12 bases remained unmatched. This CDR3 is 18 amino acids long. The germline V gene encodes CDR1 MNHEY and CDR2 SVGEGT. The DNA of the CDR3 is TGTGCCAGCAGCGATCCGAACCCGGGACAGGGGTCCTACAATGAGCAGTTCTTC. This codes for CASSDPNPGQGSYNEQFF.

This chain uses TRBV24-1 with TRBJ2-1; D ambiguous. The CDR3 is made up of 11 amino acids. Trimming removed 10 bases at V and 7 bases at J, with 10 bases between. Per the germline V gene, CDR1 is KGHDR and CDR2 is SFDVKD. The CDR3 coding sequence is TGTGCCACTGGTAATATGAATGAGCAGTTCTTC. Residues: CATGNMNEQFF.

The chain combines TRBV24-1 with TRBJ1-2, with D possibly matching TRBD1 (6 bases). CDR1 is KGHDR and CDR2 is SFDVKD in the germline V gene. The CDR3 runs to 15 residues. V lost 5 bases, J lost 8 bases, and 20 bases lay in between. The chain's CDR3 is CATSASSGARSGYTF. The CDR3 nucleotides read TGTGCCACCAGTGCCTCATCGGGGGCTAGGAGCGGCTACACCTTC.

CDR3 in amino acids: CATSDLTGAVGYTF. The CDR3 DNA sequence: TGTGCCACCAGTGACCTTACAGGGGCGGTAGGCTACACCTTC. V usage is TRBV24-1 and J usage is TRBJ1-2; 7 bases match TRBD1. The germline gives CDR1 KGHDR, CDR2 SFDVKD. This CDR3 spans 14 amino acids. Trimming cost V 4 bases and J 8 bases; bases outside gene matches: 9.

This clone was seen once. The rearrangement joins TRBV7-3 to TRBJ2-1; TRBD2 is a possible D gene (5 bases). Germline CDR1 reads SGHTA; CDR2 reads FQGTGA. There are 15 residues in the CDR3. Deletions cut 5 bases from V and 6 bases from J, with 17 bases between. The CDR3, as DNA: TGTGCCAGCAGCGGATCTGACGGCCGGGGCAATGAGCAGTTCTTC. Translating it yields CASSGSDGRGNEQFF.

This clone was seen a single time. The CDR3 coding sequence is TGCGCCAGCAGCCAAATCCTAGGACAGGGGAGTGTCTACGAGCAGTACTTC. This gives the protein CASSQILGQGSVYEQYF. The chain couples TRBV4-1 to TRBJ2-7; 9 nucleotides match TRBD1. The J segment lost 3 bases and the V segment lost 2 bases, leaving 11 bases of the junction unmatched. Germline V gives CDR1 MGHRA, CDR2 YSYEKL. The CDR3 covers 17 residues.

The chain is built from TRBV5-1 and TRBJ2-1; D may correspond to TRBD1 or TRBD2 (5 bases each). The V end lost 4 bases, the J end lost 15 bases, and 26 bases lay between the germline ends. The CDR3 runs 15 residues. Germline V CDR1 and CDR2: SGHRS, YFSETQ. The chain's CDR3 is CASSKLGTSIGEGFF. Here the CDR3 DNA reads TGCGCCAGCAGCAAACTCGGGACGTCTATCGGTGAGGGGTTCTTC.

CDR3: CASSPGGRGDHEQYF. DNA for the CDR3: TGCGCCAGCAGCCCTGGGGGCAGGGGAGACCACGAGCAGTACTTC. This chain connects TRBV5-1 to TRBJ2-7, with D possibly matching TRBD1 (6 bases). The germline V and J ends were trimmed by 4 bases and 5 bases, with 19 bases remaining between them. The CDR3 spans 15 residues. Per the germline V gene, CDR1 is SGHRS and CDR2 is YFSETQ.

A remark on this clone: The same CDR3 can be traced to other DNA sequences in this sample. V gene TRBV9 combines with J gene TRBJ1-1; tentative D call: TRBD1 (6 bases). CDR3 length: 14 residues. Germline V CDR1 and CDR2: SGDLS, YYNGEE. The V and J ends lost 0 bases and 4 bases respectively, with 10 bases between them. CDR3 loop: CASSVGPRGTEAFF. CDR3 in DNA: TGTGCCAGCAGCGTAGGTCCCAGGGGCACTGAAGCTTTCTTT.

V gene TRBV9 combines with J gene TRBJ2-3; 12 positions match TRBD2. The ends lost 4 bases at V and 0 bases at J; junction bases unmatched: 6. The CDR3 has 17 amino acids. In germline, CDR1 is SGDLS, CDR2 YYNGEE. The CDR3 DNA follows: TGTGCCAGCAGCCTGTGGACTAGCGGGACGAGCACAGATACGCAGTATTTT. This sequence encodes CASSLWTSGTSTDTQYF.

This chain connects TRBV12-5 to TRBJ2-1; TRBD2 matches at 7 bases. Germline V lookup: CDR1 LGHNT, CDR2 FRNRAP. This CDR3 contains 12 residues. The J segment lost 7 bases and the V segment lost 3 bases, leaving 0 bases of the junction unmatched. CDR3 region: CASGFSGNEQFF. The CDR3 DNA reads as TGTGCTAGTGGTTTTAGCGGGAATGAGCAGTTCTTC.

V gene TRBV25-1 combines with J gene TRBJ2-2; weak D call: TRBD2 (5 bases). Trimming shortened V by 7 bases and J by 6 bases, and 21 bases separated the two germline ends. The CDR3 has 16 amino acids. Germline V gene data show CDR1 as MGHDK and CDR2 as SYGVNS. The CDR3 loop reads CASKGLSRGLPGELFF. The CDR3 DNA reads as TGTGCCAGCAAAGGTCTATCTAGAGGGTTGCCCGGGGAGCTGTTTTTT.

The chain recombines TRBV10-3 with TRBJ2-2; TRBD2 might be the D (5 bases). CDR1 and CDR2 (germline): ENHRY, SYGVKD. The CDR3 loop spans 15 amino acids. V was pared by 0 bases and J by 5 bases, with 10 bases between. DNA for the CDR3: TGTGCCATCAGTGAGTCTCTAGCCGGAACCGGGGAGCTGTTTTTT. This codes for CAISESLAGTGELFF.

The CDR3 region has the DNA TGTGCCAGCAGCCCCCAGGGCTCCTACAATGAGCAGTTCTTC. Amino acids: CASSPQGSYNEQFF. This chain connects TRBV7-7 to TRBJ2-1; TRBD1 is a possible D gene (5 bases). V lost 5 bases, J lost 0 bases, and 8 bases lay in between. CDR3 length: 14 amino acids. Per germline, CDR1 SSHAT and CDR2 FNYEAQ (reference sequence).

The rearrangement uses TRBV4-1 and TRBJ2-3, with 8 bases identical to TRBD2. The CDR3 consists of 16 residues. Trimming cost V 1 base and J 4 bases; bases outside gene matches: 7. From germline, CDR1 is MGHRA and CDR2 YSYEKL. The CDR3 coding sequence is TGCGCCAGCAGCCAAGTGGCTAGCGGGTGGGCAGATACGCAGTATTTT. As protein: CASSQVASGWADTQYF.

This chain's CDR3 is CASSLQDNEKLFF. The CDR3 DNA sequence: TGTGCCAGCAGTTTACAGGACAATGAAAAACTGTTTTTT. V and J are TRBV12-3 or TRBV12-4 and TRBJ1-4, with D uncertain. This CDR3 comprises 13 residues. Trimming shortened V by 2 bases and J by 5 bases, and 6 bases separated the two germline ends.

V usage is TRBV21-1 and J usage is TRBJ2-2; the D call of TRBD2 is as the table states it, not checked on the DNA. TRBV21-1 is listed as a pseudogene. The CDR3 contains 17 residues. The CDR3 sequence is CASSSGLAGGHTGELFF. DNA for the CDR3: TGTGCCAGCAGCAGCGGACTAGCGGGAGGACACACCGGGGAGCTGTTTTTT.

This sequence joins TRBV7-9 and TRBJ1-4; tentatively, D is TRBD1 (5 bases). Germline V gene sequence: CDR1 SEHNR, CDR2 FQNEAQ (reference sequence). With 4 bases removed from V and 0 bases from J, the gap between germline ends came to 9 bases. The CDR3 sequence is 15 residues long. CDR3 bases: TGTGCCAGCAGCTCAGGACAAGCAACTAATGAAAAACTGTTTTTT. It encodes CASSSGQATNEKLFF.

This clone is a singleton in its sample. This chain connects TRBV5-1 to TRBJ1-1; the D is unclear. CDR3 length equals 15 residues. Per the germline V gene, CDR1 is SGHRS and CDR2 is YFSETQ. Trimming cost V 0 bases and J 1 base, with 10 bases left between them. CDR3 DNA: TGCGCCAGCAGCTTGGGAGTGGTGGAGAACACTGAAGCTTTCTTT. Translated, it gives CASSLGVVENTEAFF. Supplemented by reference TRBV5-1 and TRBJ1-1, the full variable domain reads KAGVTQTPRYLIKTRGQQVTLSCSPISGHRSVSWYQQTPGQGLQFLFEYFSETQRNKGNFPGRFSGRQFSNSRSEMNVSTLELGDSALYLCASSLGVVENTEAFFGQGTRLTVV.

The CDR3 sequence: CASSFTGLAKNIQYF. In DNA form, the CDR3 reads TGTGCCAGCAGTTTTACAGGGCTTGCCAAAAACATTCAGTACTTC. The J gene is TRBJ2-4, the V gene TRBV11-2, with D possibly being TRBD1 (6 bases). The CDR3 runs 15 residues. The germline V gene encodes CDR1 SGHAT and CDR2 FQNNGV. V lost 6 bases and J lost 1, with 13 bases in between.

The CDR3 here is CATSDDRVTSGYNEQFF. CDR3 in DNA: TGTGCCACCAGTGACGACCGGGTGACTAGCGGCTACAATGAGCAGTTCTTC. The V call is TRBV24-1, the J call TRBJ2-1; 9 positions agree with TRBD2. Trimming at V came to 4 bases and at J to 3 bases, leaving 9 bases not matched to a gene. The CDR3 is 17 amino acids. Per germline, CDR1 KGHDR and CDR2 SFDVKD.

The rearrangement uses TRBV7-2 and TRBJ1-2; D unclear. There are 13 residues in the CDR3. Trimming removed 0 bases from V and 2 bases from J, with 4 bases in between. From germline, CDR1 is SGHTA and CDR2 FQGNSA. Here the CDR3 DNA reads TGTGCCAGCAGCTTAGCAGGGAACTATGGCTACACCTTC. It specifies CASSLAGNYGYTF. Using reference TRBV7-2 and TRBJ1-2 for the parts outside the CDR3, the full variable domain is GAGVSQSPSNKVTEKGKDVELRCDPISGHTALYWYRQSLGQGLEFLIYFQGNSAPDKSGLPSDRFSAERTGGSVSTLTIQRTQQEDSAVYLCASSLAGNYGYTFGSGTRLTVV.

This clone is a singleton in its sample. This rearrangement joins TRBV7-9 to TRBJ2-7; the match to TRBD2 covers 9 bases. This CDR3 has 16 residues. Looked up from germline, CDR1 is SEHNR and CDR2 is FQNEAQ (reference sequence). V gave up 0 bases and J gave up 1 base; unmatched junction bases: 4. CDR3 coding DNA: TGTGCCAGCAGCTTAGCCTTTAGCGGGAGTTCCTACGAGCAGTACTTC. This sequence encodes CASSLAFSGSSYEQYF.

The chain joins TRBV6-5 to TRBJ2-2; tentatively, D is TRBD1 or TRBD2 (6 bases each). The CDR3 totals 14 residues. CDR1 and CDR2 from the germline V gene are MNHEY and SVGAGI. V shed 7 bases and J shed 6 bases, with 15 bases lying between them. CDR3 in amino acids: CASTGASESGELFF. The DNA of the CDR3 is TGTGCCAGCACGGGGGCTAGCGAGTCCGGGGAGCTGTTTTTT.

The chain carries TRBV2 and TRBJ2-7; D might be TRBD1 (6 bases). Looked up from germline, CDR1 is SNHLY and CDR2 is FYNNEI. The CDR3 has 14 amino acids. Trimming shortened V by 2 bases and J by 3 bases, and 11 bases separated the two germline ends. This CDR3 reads CASSEPRGGYEQYF. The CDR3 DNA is TGTGCCAGCAGTGAACCGCGAGGGGGCTACGAGCAGTACTTC.

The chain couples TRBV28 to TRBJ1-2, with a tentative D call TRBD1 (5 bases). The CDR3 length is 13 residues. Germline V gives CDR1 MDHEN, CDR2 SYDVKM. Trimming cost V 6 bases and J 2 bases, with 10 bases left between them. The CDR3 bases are TGTGCCAGCAGCCGCGACAGCAACTATGGCTACACCTTC. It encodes CASSRDSNYGYTF.

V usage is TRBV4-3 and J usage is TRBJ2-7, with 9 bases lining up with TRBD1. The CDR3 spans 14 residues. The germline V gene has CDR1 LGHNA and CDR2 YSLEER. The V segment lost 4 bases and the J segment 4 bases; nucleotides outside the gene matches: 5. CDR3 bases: TGCGCCAGCAGCCCCGGGACAGGGCTATACGAGCAGTACTTC. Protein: CASSPGTGLYEQYF.

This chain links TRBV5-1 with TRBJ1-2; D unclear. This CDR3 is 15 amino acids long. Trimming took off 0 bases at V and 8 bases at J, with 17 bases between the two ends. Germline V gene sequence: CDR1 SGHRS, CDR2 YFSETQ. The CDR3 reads CASSLARSSLGGYTF. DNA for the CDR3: TGCGCCAGCAGCTTGGCGCGCAGCAGTCTAGGAGGCTACACCTTC.

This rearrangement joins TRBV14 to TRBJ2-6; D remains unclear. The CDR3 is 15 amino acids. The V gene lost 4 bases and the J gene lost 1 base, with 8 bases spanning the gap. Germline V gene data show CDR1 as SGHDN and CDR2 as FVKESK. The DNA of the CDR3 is TGTGCCAGCAGCCTCCAGATTTCTGGGGCCAACGTCCTGACTTTC. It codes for CASSLQISGANVLTF.

DNA for the CDR3: TGTGCCAGCAGCTCCCCCCCCCGGACTAAAGAGACCCAGTACTTC. This translates into CASSSPPRTKETQYF. The rearrangement links TRBV7-9 to TRBJ2-5; perhaps TRBD2 as D (6 bases). Trimming shortened V by 4 bases and J by 3 bases, and 15 bases separated the two germline ends. The CDR3 length is 15 residues. The germline gives CDR1 SEHNR, CDR2 FQNEAQ (reference sequence). Based on the CDR3 plus reference TRBV7-9 and TRBJ2-5, the full variable domain is DTGVSQNPRHKITKRGQNVTFRCDPISEHNRLYWYRQTLGQGPEFLTYFQNEAQLEKSRLLSDRFSAERPKGSFSTLEIQRTEQGDSAMYLCASSSPPRTKETQYFGPGTRLLVL.

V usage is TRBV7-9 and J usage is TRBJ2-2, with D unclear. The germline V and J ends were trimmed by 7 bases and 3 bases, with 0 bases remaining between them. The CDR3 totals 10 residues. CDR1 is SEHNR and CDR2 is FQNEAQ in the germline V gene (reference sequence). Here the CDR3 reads CASNTGELFF. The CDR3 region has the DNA TGTGCCAGCAACACCGGGGAGCTGTTTTTT.

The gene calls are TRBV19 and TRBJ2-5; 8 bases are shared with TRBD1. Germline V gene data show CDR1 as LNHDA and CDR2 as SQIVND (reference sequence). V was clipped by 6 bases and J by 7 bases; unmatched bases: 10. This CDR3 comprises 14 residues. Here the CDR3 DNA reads TGTGCCAGTAGCCAAACTGACGGACAGGGGACCCAGTACTTC. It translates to CASSQTDGQGTQYF.